This T cell receptor (beta chain) emerged from a study of shared clonotypes between healthy human individuals. The healthy adult donors were HIV-negative and reported no recent acute infections or vaccinations. The CDR3 length is 14 residues. Germline CDR1 and CDR2: SGHRS and YFSETQ. The V end was cut by 9 bases, the J end by 5 bases, with 21 bases between. Across several immunoSEQ plates, the genomic DNA of each subset was split evenly. Sequenced by immunoSEQ multiplex PCR; TCRdb stores in-frame clones only, minus some. The sample records roughly 1.4 million clones, 97% to 99% being singletons. This TCR was sampled from a man aged 25-45 years in good health. Sequencing was done on a sample of naive CD4+ T cells sorted from blood. Subset defined: CD45RA+ positively selected. V and J are TRBV5-1 and TRBJ2-7, with TRBD2 as a possible D gene (6 bases). For the CDR3, the DNA is TGCGCCACCTTGAGGATTGGGGGGTCTCACGAGCAGTACTTC. Residues: CATLRIGGSHEQYF.